The present entry profiles one T cell receptor beta chain with its context. Its specificity is unknown. Generated by immunoSEQ multiplex PCR, the TCRdb table keeps only in-frame clones and is missing some. The sample holds some 86,000 clones; 90% are singletons and the top ten take under 3.5%. The data were obtained in a study of PD-1 blockade in classical Hodgkin lymphoma. Study outcomes and limitations: Nivolumab initiation under 1 year post-ASCT meant exclusion. While CD8+ TCR diversity did not rise significantly by C4D1, CD4+ TCR diversity did. As was reported, newly diagnosed patients showed lower baseline TCR diversity than healthy donors did.

Time point specified: cycle 4 day 1 (C4D1), after 5 to 7 weeks of nivolumab. All patients experienced relapse after autologous stem cell transplantation, and brentuximab vedotin exposure was variable. Germline V gives CDR1 SGHTA, CDR2 FQGTGA. With 2 bases removed from V and 0 bases from J, the gap between germline ends came to 11 bases. The CDR3 length is 16 residues. The specimen was peripheral blood mononuclear cells (PBMCs), collected before the fourth cycle of nivolumab. This TCR derives from a human donor with classical Hodgkin lymphoma. This chain links TRBV7-3 with TRBJ2-1; D ambiguous. CDR3 sequence (DNA): TGTGCCAGCAGCTTAGATGGCGATAGCTCCTACAATGAGCAGTTCTTC. It specifies CASSLDGDSSYNEQFF. The variable domain in full, completed from reference TRBV7-3 and TRBJ2-1, reads GAGVSQTPSNKVTEKGKYVELRCDPISGHTALYWYRQSLGQGPEFLIYFQGTGAADDSGLPNDRFFAVRPEGSVSTLKIQRTERGDSAVYLCASSLDGDSSYNEQFFGPGTRLTVL.